The 2 T cell receptor beta chains in this list originate from one sample, sequenced in a study of shared clonotypes between healthy human individuals. Only in-frame clones appear in the TCRdb table, and some are missing; sequencing was by immunoSEQ multiplex PCR. Of about 490,000 clones listed, 79% were seen once; the top ten hold roughly 12%. The sample comprised PBMCs. The receptors were sampled from a middle-aged woman in good health. Some clones in this sample may be carry-over from other donors' samples.

This clone has only a few counts. Sequence at one end of the junction differs from germline and may be a read error. The V and J genes are TRBV28 and TRBJ2-5, with D unresolved. Germline loops: CDR1 MDHEN, CDR2 SYDVKM. This CDR3 is built from 9 residues. This CDR3 reads CADQETQYF. In DNA form, the CDR3 reads TGTGCCGACCAGGAGACCCAGTACTTC. Based on the CDR3 plus reference TRBV28 and TRBJ2-5, the full variable domain is DVKVTQSSRYLVKRTGEKVFLECVQDMDHENMFWYRQDPGLGLRLIYFSYDVKMKEKGDIPEGYSVSREKKERFSLILESASTNQTSMYLCADQETQYFGPGTRLLVL.

CDR3 loop: CSVVMPGGFYNEQFF. The CDR3, as DNA: TGCAGCGTTGTAATGCCAGGGGGTTTCTACAATGAGCAGTTCTTC. V is TRBV29-1 and J is TRBJ2-1, with 7 nucleotides matching TRBD1. The CDR3 length is 15 residues. From germline, CDR1 is SQVTM and CDR2 ANQGSEA. V trimming: 4 bases; J trimming: 3 bases; junction bases outside the gene matches: 9.